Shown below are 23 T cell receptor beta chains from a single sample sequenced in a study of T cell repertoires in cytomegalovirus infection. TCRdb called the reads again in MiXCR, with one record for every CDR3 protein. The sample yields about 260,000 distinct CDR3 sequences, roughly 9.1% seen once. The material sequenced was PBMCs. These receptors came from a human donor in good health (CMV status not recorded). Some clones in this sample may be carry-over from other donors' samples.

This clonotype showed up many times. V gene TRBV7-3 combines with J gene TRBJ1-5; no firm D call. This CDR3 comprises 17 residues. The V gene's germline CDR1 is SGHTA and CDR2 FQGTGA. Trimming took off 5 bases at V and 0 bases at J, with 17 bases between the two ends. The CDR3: CASSPPGSTYSNQPQHF. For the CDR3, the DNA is TGTGCCAGCAGCCCCCCCGGGAGCACGTATAGCAATCAGCCCCAGCATTTT.

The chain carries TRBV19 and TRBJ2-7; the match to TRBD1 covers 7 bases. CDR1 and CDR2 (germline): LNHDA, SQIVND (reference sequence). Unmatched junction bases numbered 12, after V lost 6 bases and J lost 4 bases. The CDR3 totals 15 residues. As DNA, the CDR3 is TGTGCCAGTAGCCTGAACAGGGGTCCAACTTACGAGCAGTACTTC. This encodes CASSLNRGPTYEQYF. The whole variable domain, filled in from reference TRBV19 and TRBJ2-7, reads DGGITQSPKYLFRKEGQNVTLSCEQNLNHDAMYWYRQDPGQGLRLIYYSQIVNDFQKGDIAEGYSVSREKKESFPLTVTSAQKNPTAFYLCASSLNRGPTYEQYFGPGTRLTVT.

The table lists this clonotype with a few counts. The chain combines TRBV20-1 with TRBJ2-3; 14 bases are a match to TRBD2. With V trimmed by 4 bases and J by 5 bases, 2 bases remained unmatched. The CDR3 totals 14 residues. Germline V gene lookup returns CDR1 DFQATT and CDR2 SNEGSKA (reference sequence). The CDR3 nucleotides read TGCAGTGCTACCGGGACTAGCGGGGGAGATACGCAGTATTTT. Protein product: CSATGTSGGDTQYF.

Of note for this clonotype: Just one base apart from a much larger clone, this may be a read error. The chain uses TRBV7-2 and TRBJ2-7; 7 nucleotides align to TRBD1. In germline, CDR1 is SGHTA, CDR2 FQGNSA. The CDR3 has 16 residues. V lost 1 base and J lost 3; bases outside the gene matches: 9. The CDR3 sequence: CASSLGGGQVGYEQYF. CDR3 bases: TGTGCCAGCAGCTTAGGCGGCGGACAGGTTGGCTACGAGCAGTACTTC.

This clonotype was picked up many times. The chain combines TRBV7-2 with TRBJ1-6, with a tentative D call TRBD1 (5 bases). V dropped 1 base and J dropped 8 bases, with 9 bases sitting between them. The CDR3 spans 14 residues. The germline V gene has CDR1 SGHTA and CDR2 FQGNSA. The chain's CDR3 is CASSLGQTYSPLHF. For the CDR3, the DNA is TGTGCCAGCAGCTTAGGACAGACTTATTCACCCCTCCACTTT. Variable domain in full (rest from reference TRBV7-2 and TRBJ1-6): GAGVSQSPSNKVTEKGKDVELRCDPISGHTALYWYRQSLGQGLEFLIYFQGNSAPDKSGLPSDRFSAERTGGSVSTLTIQRTQQEDSAVYLCASSLGQTYSPLHFGNGTRLTVT.

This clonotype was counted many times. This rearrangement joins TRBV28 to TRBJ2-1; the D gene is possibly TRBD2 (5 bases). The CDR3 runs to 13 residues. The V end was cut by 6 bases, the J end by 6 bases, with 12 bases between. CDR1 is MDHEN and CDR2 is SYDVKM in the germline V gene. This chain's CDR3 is CASSPAGVNEQFF. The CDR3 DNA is TGTGCCAGCAGCCCCGCCGGGGTCAATGAGCAGTTCTTC.

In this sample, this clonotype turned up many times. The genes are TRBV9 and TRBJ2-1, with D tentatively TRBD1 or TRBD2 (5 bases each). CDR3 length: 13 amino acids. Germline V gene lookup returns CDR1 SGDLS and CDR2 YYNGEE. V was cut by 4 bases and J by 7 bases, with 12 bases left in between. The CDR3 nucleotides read TGTGCCAGCAGCTATGGGACCACTAATGAGCAGTTCTTC. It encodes CASSYGTTNEQFF.

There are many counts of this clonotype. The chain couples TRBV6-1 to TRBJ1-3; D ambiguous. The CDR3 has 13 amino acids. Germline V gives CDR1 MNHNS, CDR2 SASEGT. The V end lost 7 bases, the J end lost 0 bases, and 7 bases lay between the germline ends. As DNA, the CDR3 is TGTGCCAGCATCAGAAACTCTGGAAACACCATATATTTT. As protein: CASIRNSGNTIYF.

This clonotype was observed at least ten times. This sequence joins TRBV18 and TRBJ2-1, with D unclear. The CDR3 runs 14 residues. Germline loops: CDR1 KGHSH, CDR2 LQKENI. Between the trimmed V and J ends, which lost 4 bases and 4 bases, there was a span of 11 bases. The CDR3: CASSLPVGYNEQFF. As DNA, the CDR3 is TGTGCCAGCTCACTCCCGGTTGGGTACAATGAGCAGTTCTTC.

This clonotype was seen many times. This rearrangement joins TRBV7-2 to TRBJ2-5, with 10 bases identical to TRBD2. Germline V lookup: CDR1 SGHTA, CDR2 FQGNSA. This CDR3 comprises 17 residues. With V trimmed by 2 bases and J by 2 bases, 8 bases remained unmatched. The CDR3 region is CASSLSPAGGRQETQYF. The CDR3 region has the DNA TGTGCCAGCAGCTTAAGTCCAGCGGGGGGGCGGCAAGAGACCCAGTACTTC.

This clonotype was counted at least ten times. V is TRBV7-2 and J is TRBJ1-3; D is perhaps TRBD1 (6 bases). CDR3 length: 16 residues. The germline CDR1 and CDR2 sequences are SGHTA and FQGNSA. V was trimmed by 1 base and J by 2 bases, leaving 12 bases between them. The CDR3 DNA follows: TGTGCCAGCAGCTTAGGACAGAGGGGGACTGGAAACACCATATATTTT. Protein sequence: CASSLGQRGTGNTIYF. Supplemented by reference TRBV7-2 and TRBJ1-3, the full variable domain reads GAGVSQSPSNKVTEKGKDVELRCDPISGHTALYWYRQSLGQGLEFLIYFQGNSAPDKSGLPSDRFSAERTGGSVSTLTIQRTQQEDSAVYLCASSLGQRGTGNTIYFGEGSWLTVV.

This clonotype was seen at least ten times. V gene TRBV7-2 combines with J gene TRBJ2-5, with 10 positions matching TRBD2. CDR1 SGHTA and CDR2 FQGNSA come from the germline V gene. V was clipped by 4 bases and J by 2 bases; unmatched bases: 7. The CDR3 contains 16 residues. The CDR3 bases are TGTGCCAGCAGCTCGTGGACTAGCGGAGCACAAGAGACCCAGTACTTC. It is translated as CASSSWTSGAQETQYF.

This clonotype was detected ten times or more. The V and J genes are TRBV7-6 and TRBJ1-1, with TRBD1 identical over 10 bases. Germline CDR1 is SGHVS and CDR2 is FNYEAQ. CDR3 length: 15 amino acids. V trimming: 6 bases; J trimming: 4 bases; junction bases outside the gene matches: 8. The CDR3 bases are TGTGCCAGCAGTCAGCGGACAGGGGGAGGCACTGAAGCTTTCTTT. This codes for CASSQRTGGGTEAFF.

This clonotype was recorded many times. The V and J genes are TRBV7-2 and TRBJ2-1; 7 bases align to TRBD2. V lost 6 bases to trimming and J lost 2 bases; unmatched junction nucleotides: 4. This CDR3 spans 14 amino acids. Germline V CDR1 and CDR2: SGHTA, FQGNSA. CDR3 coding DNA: TGTGCCAGCAGTTGGCGGGAGACCTACAATGAGCAGTTCTTC. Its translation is CASSWRETYNEQFF. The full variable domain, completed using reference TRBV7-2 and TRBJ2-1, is GAGVSQSPSNKVTEKGKDVELRCDPISGHTALYWYRQSLGQGLEFLIYFQGNSAPDKSGLPSDRFSAERTGGSVSTLTIQRTQQEDSAVYLCASSWRETYNEQFFGPGTRLTVL.

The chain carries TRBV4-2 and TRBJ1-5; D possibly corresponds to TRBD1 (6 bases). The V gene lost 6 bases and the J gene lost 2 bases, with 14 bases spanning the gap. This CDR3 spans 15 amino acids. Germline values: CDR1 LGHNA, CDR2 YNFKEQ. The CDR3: CASRATGLRNQPQHF. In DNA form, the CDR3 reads TGTGCCAGCAGGGCTACAGGGCTCCGCAATCAGCCCCAGCATTTT.

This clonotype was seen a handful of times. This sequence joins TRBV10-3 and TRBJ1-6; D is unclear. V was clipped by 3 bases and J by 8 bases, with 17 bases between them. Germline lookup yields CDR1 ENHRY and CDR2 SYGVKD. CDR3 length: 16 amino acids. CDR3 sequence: CAISDANGGGYSPLHF. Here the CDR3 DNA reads TGTGCCATCAGTGATGCCAATGGCGGCGGATATTCACCCCTCCACTTT.

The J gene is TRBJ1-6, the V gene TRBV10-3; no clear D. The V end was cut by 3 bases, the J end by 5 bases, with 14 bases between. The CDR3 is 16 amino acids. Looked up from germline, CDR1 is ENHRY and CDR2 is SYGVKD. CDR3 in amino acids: CAISEGGNGNNSPLHF. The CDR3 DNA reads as TGTGCCATCAGTGAAGGAGGGAACGGGAATAATTCACCCCTCCACTTT.

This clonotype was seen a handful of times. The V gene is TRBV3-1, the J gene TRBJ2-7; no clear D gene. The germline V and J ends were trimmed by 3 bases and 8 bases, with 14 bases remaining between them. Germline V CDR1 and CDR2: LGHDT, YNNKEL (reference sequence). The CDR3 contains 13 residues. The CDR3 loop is CASSQPPGSKQYF. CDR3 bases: TGTGCCAGCAGCCAGCCACCTGGAAGTAAGCAGTACTTC.

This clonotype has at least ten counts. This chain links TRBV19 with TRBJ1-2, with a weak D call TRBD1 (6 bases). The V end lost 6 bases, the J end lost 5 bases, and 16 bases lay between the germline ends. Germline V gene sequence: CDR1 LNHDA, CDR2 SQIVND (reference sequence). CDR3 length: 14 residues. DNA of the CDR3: TGTGCCAGTAGATCCACTGGGCAGGGGTATGGCTACACCTTC. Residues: CASRSTGQGYGYTF. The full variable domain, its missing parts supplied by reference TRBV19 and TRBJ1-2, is DGGITQSPKYLFRKEGQNVTLSCEQNLNHDAMYWYRQDPGQGLRLIYYSQIVNDFQKGDIAEGYSVSREKKESFPLTVTSAQKNPTAFYLCASRSTGQGYGYTFGSGTRLTVV.

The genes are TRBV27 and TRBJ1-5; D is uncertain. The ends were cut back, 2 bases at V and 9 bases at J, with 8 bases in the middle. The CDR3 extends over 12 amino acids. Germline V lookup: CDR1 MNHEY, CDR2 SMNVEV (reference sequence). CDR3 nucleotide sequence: TGTGCCAGCAGTTTAACGTGGAGGCCCCAGCATTTT. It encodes CASSLTWRPQHF.

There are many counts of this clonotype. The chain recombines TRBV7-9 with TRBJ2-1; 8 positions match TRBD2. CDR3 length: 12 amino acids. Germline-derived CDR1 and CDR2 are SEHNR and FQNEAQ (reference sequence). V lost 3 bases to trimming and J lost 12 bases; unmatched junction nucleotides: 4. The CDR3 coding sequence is TGTGCCAGCAGCTTGGAAGCGGGGGCGCAGTTCTTC. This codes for CASSLEAGAQFF.

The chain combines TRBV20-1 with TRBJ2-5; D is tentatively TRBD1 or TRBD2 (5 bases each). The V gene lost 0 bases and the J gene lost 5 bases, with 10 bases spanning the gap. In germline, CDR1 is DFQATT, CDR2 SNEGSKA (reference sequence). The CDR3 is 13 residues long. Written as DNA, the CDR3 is TGCAGTGCTAGAGATGGGGGTCCGGAGACCCAGTACTTC. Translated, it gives CSARDGGPETQYF.

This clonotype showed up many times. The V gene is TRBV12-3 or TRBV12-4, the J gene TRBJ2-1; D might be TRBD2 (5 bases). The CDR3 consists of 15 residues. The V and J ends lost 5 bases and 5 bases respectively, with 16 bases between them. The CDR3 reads CASSVHTSNHNEQFF. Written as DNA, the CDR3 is TGTGCCAGCAGTGTCCACACTAGTAACCACAATGAGCAGTTCTTC.